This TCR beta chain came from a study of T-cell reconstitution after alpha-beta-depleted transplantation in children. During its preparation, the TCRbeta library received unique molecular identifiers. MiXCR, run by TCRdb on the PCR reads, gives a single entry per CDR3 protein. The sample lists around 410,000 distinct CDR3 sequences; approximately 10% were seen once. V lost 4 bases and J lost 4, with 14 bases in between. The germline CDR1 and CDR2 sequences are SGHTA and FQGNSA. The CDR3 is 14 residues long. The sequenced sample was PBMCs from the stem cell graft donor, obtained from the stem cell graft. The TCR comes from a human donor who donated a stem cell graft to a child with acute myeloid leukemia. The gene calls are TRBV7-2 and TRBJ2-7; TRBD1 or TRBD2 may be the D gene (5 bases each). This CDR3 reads CASSSQAGTYEQYF. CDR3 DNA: TGTGCCAGCAGCTCCCAGGCCGGGACGTACGAGCAGTACTTC.